What follows are 32 T cell receptor beta chains derived from one specimen sequenced in a study of shared clonotypes between healthy human individuals. Some clones are missing from TCRdb's copy, which holds only in-frame ones; the method was immunoSEQ multiplex PCR. Counted here are about 710,000 clones, about two thirds occurring once; the ten biggest clones make up under 2%. Sequencing was performed on memory CD4+ T cells sorted from blood. Subset described: CD45RA-negative fraction. The receptors here all came from a woman aged 25 to 45 in good health.

This chain joins TRBV6-1 and TRBJ1-2, with 9 bases that match TRBD1. From germline, CDR1 is MNHNS and CDR2 SASEGT. The junction had 6 bases not matched to a gene; V was cut back by 2 bases and J by 8 bases. This CDR3 comprises 14 residues. The CDR3 bases are TGTGCCAGCAGTGAAATACAGGGGGCAGGGGGCTACACCTTC. It translates to CASSEIQGAGGYTF.

The gene calls are TRBV2 and TRBJ2-3, with 9 bases that match TRBD1. CDR3 length: 15 residues. Germline V gene sequence: CDR1 SNHLY, CDR2 FYNNEI. Losses at the gene ends were 6 bases for V and 4 bases for J; bases not matched to a gene: 8. The CDR3 loop is CASREQGAPADTQYF. The CDR3 DNA is TGTGCCAGCAGAGAACAGGGGGCGCCGGCAGATACGCAGTATTTT.

The chain couples TRBV4-1 to TRBJ2-5; TRBD2 matches at 11 bases. The V segment lost 0 bases and the J segment 4 bases; nucleotides outside the gene matches: 16. The CDR3 loop spans 20 amino acids. CDR1 and CDR2 (germline): MGHRA, YSYEKL. CDR3 amino acids: CASSQDGLAGGYGLGETQYF. CDR3 nucleotides: TGCGCCAGCAGCCAAGATGGCCTAGCGGGAGGTTATGGGCTCGGAGAGACCCAGTACTTC.

The rearrangement links TRBV5-1 to TRBJ1-2; D remains ambiguous. V was trimmed by 4 bases and J by 2 bases, leaving 18 bases between them. The CDR3 is made up of 16 amino acids. CDR1 is SGHRS, CDR2 YFSETQ, per germline. The CDR3: CASSMTSGKSNYGYTF. DNA of the CDR3: TGCGCCAGCAGCATGACGTCTGGGAAGTCCAACTATGGCTACACCTTC.

This clone was seen a few times. This chain connects TRBV20-1 to TRBJ1-3; D ambiguous. CDR1 and CDR2 (germline): DFQATT, SNEGSKA (reference sequence). The CDR3 extends over 11 amino acids. V was pared by 3 bases and J by 8 bases, with 8 bases between. The CDR3 DNA is TGCAGTGCTAGGTTGGCTCACACCATATATTTT. This encodes CSARLAHTIYF.

This clone occurred once. The rearrangement uses TRBV27 and TRBJ1-1, with D perhaps TRBD1 (6 bases). Germline-derived CDR1 and CDR2 are MNHEY and SMNVEV (reference sequence). The V end was cut by 5 bases, the J end by 1 base, with 14 bases between. CDR3 length equals 15 residues. The CDR3 DNA follows: TGTGCCAGCAGTCTACAGGGCACCTCGAACACTGAAGCTTTCTTT. Translated: CASSLQGTSNTEAFF.

The chain uses TRBV15 and TRBJ2-3; D is unclear. The CDR3 runs to 13 residues. The V end was cut by 1 base, the J end by 4 bases, with 6 bases between. Germline values: CDR1 LNHNV, CDR2 YYDKDF (reference sequence). The DNA for the CDR3 is TGTGCCACCAGCAGAGCCGTTTCAGATACGCAGTATTTT. Translated, it gives CATSRAVSDTQYF.

The V call is TRBV27, the J call TRBJ2-7, with a possible D match to TRBD1 (5 bases). From germline, CDR1 is MNHEY and CDR2 SMNVEV (reference sequence). The CDR3 contains 14 residues. Trimming took off 4 bases at V and 3 bases at J, with 13 bases between the two ends. The CDR3 DNA reads TGTGCCAGCAGTTCCTTGACAGTTTTCTACGAGCAGTACTTC. It is translated as CASSSLTVFYEQYF.

This rearrangement joins TRBV6-5 to TRBJ2-1, with TRBD1 matching 7 bases. With 2 bases clipped from V and 3 bases from J, the junction kept 4 bases outside the gene matches. Germline lookup yields CDR1 MNHEY and CDR2 SVGAGI. The length of the CDR3 is 15 residues. CDR3 in amino acids: CASSYKPGGYNEQFF. DNA for the CDR3: TGTGCCAGCAGTTACAAACCAGGGGGCTACAATGAGCAGTTCTTC.

This clone was seen a few times. The rearrangement uses TRBV28 and TRBJ1-4; D possibly corresponds to TRBD1 (5 bases). Trimming took off 6 bases at V and 7 bases at J, with 12 bases between the two ends. The CDR3 consists of 13 residues. CDR1 is MDHEN, CDR2 SYDVKM, per germline. In nucleotides, the CDR3 is TGTGCCAGCAGAACCCGACAGTTTGAAAAACTGTTTTTT. Amino acids: CASRTRQFEKLFF.

The chain combines TRBV28 with TRBJ1-2; D possibly corresponds to TRBD1 (6 bases). Per germline, CDR1 MDHEN and CDR2 SYDVKM. V gave up 8 bases and J gave up 3 bases, with 25 bases separating them. The CDR3 runs to 17 residues. CDR3 bases: TGTGCCAGCGATAAATCTAGATGGGGGCAACCGTACTATGGCTACACCTTC. Protein product: CASDKSRWGQPYYGYTF.

The table lists this clone with a count of one. The chain is built from TRBV25-1 and TRBJ2-1, with 8 bases identical to TRBD2. In germline, CDR1 is MGHDK, CDR2 SYGVNS. The CDR3 totals 16 residues. J gave up 6 bases and V 4 bases, and 11 bases lay outside the gene matches. The DNA of the CDR3 is TGTGCCAGCAGTGCGAAAGGGACTAGGCTGTCCAATGAGCAGTTCTTC. Translation: CASSAKGTRLSNEQFF.

The gene calls are TRBV18 and TRBJ1-4; 7 bases map to TRBD1. The CDR3 length is 14 residues. The V gene's germline CDR1 is KGHSH and CDR2 LQKENI. The ends lost 1 base at V and 7 bases at J; junction bases unmatched: 3. CDR3 region: CASSPRDSPEKLFF. DNA for the CDR3: TGTGCCAGCTCACCACGGGACAGCCCTGAAAAACTGTTTTTT.

The V and J genes are TRBV5-4 and TRBJ1-2; 9 bases match TRBD1. After removal of 1 base from V and 4 bases from J, the junction contained 8 bases not matched to a gene. Germline V gene lookup returns CDR1 SGHNT and CDR2 YYREEE (reference sequence). This CDR3 comprises 16 residues. CDR3 amino acids: CASSLNSGQGAYGYTF. In nucleotides, the CDR3 is TGTGCCAGCAGCTTGAATTCGGGACAGGGTGCCTATGGCTACACCTTC.

The CDR3 protein is CASSPTTGGYADTQYF. In DNA, the CDR3 is TGTGCCAGCAGCCCGACGACAGGGGGCTATGCAGATACGCAGTATTTT. V is TRBV11-2 and J is TRBJ2-3; 10 bases fit TRBD1. Germline V gene data show CDR1 as SGHAT and CDR2 as FQNNGV. CDR3 length equals 16 residues. V was clipped by 5 bases and J by 4 bases; unmatched bases: 9.

This chain uses TRBV28 with TRBJ2-3, with D possibly called TRBD1 or TRBD2 (5 bases each). Per the germline V gene, CDR1 is MDHEN and CDR2 is SYDVKM. Trimming removed 6 bases from V and 4 bases from J, with 23 bases in between. CDR3 length equals 17 residues. The CDR3, as DNA: TGTGCCAGCAGCACCGCCGGAACAGGAGTGCGGGCAGATACGCAGTATTTT. As protein: CASSTAGTGVRADTQYF.

This clone was counted between two and nine times. V is TRBV19 and J is TRBJ2-1, with D possibly called TRBD1 or TRBD2 (5 bases each). Trimming removed 3 bases from V and 0 bases from J, with 9 bases in between. Germline CDR1 LNHDA, CDR2 SQIVND (reference sequence). The CDR3 has 15 amino acids. The CDR3 sequence: CASSISGRSYNEQFF. For the CDR3, the DNA is TGTGCCAGTAGTATCTCGGGACGCTCCTACAATGAGCAGTTCTTC.

The V and J genes are TRBV2 and TRBJ2-1; 10 nucleotides agree with TRBD2. Germline CDR1 and CDR2: SNHLY and FYNNEI. The CDR3 totals 15 residues. V lost 7 bases, J lost 3 bases, and 6 bases stayed unmatched. The CDR3 loop is CASIPGLAFYNEQFF. For the CDR3, the DNA is TGTGCCAGCATACCGGGACTAGCGTTCTACAATGAGCAGTTCTTC.

The V and J genes are TRBV7-2 and TRBJ1-2, with D tentatively TRBD1 (6 bases). Germline loops: CDR1 SGHTA, CDR2 FQGNSA. V shed 2 bases and J shed 6 bases, with 13 bases lying between them. The CDR3 extends over 14 amino acids. The CDR3 here is CASSLSSGVDGYTF. In DNA, the CDR3 is TGTGCCAGCAGCTTATCCTCAGGGGTAGATGGCTACACCTTC. Based on the CDR3 plus reference TRBV7-2 and TRBJ1-2, the full variable domain is GAGVSQSPSNKVTEKGKDVELRCDPISGHTALYWYRQSLGQGLEFLIYFQGNSAPDKSGLPSDRFSAERTGGSVSTLTIQRTQQEDSAVYLCASSLSSGVDGYTFGSGTRLTVV.

This clone was picked up one time. The chain links TRBV30 to TRBJ2-7, with 10 bases that match TRBD1. J was trimmed by 3 bases and V by 8 bases; bases with no gene match: 10. Germline CDR1 reads GTSNPN; CDR2 reads SVGIG (reference sequence). The CDR3 loop spans 14 amino acids. The CDR3 DNA reads as TGTGCCAGCAGCCGGGGGACAGGGGTCTACGAGCAGTACTTC. This gives the protein CASSRGTGVYEQYF. Filled out from reference TRBV30 and TRBJ2-7, the complete variable domain reads SQTIHQWPATLVQPVGSPLSLECTVEGTSNPNLYWYRQAAGRGLQLLFYSVGIGQISSEVPQNLSASRPQDRQFILSSKKLLLSDSGFYLCASSRGTGVYEQYFGPGTRLTVT.

Points on this clone: A much larger clone lies one base from this, so it may be a read error. Other DNA sequences in the same sample also yield this CDR3. This chain links TRBV27 with TRBJ2-6; no clear D. This CDR3 is 15 amino acids long. V lost 3 bases and J 0 bases, leaving 6 bases between the germline ends. Germline assignment: CDR1 MNHEY and CDR2 SMNVEV (reference sequence). The CDR3 nucleotides read TGTGCCAGCAGTTTCTGGGGCTCTGGGGCCAACGTCCTGACTTTC. Translated, it gives CASSFWGSGANVLTF.

The chain is built from TRBV9 and TRBJ2-2; unclear D gene. The CDR3 extends over 12 amino acids. Germline V gene lookup returns CDR1 SGDLS and CDR2 YYNGEE. Trimming removed 1 base from V and 7 bases from J, with 5 bases in between. The DNA of the CDR3 is TGTGCCAGCAGCGTACCTGGCGGGGAGCTGTTTTTT. Translated: CASSVPGGELFF.

The rearrangement joins TRBV5-1 to TRBJ2-7; maybe TRBD2 (5 bases). This CDR3 contains 14 residues. Germline values: CDR1 SGHRS, CDR2 YFSETQ. Trimming pared 4 bases from V and 2 bases from J, leaving 13 bases between. CDR3 residues: CASSPRLQPYEQYF. The CDR3 DNA sequence: TGCGCCAGCAGCCCCAGACTACAACCCTACGAGCAGTACTTC.

The table lists this clone with many counts. The genes are TRBV6-5 and TRBJ2-5; 7 nucleotides agree with TRBD2. In germline, CDR1 is MNHEY, CDR2 SVGAGI. The CDR3 length is 15 residues. After removal of 1 base from V and 2 bases from J, the junction contained 4 bases not matched to a gene. DNA of the CDR3: TGTGCCAGCAGTTACTTCGGCGGGGGACAAGAGACCCAGTACTTC. It codes for CASSYFGGGQETQYF.

With regard to this clone: In the same sample, other DNA sequences code for this CDR3. This chain uses TRBV2 with TRBJ2-7; 7 nucleotides match TRBD1. The J segment lost 2 bases and the V segment lost 8 bases, leaving 0 bases of the junction unmatched. The CDR3 has 11 residues. CDR1 is SNHLY, CDR2 FYNNEI, per germline. The CDR3 DNA reads TGTGCCAGCGACAGGGCCTACGAGCAGTACTTC. Translating gives CASDRAYEQYF.

V gene TRBV7-6 combines with J gene TRBJ2-7; D may be TRBD1 (5 bases). The ends were cut back, 2 bases at V and 5 bases at J, with 19 bases in the middle. CDR1 and CDR2 from the germline V gene are SGHVS and FNYEAQ. The CDR3 is 16 residues long. CDR3 residues: CASSLRSDGEGDEQYF. CDR3 nucleotides: TGTGCCAGCAGCTTAAGATCCGATGGTGAAGGGGACGAGCAGTACTTC.

This rearrangement joins TRBV6-1 to TRBJ2-2; perhaps TRBD1 as D (5 bases). Germline values: CDR1 MNHNS, CDR2 SASEGT. V was pared by 0 bases and J by 6 bases, with 14 bases between. The CDR3 loop spans 16 amino acids. In DNA form, the CDR3 reads TGTGCCAGCAGTGAAGCTGGCCAGGGCGGAGCCGGGGAGCTGTTTTTT. Its translation: CASSEAGQGGAGELFF.

The chain links TRBV7-2 to TRBJ1-4, with D possibly being TRBD1 (5 bases). The CDR3 loop spans 17 amino acids. The germline V gene has CDR1 SGHTA and CDR2 FQGNSA. V gave up 1 base and J gave up 6 bases, with 18 bases separating them. The CDR3 reads CASSLGWDRQNHEKLFF. CDR3 nucleotide sequence: TGTGCCAGCAGCTTAGGATGGGACCGACAAAACCATGAAAAACTGTTTTTT.

The chain carries TRBV19 and TRBJ1-3; TRBD1 agrees at 9 bases. The CDR3 length is 15 residues. V lost 5 bases, J lost 3 bases, and 5 bases stayed unmatched. Per the germline V gene, CDR1 is LNHDA and CDR2 is SQIVND (reference sequence). The CDR3 here is CASSWGTGLGNTIYF. For the CDR3, the DNA is TGTGCCAGTAGTTGGGGGACAGGGCTTGGAAACACCATATATTTT. The variable domain in full, completed from reference TRBV19 and TRBJ1-3, reads DGGITQSPKYLFRKEGQNVTLSCEQNLNHDAMYWYRQDPGQGLRLIYYSQIVNDFQKGDIAEGYSVSREKKESFPLTVTSAQKNPTAFYLCASSWGTGLGNTIYFGEGSWLTVV.

The rearrangement joins TRBV7-2 to TRBJ1-5, with TRBD1 identical over 8 bases. J gave up 6 bases and V 2 bases, and 6 bases lay outside the gene matches. The CDR3 totals 15 residues. Germline values: CDR1 SGHTA, CDR2 FQGNSA. CDR3 DNA sequence: TGTGCCAGCAGCTTACCCAGGGGGCTCGGTCAGCCCCAGCATTTT. Residues: CASSLPRGLGQPQHF.

In the case of this clone: Just one base apart from a much larger clone, this may be a read error. The CDR3 DNA reads TGTGCCAGCAGCTTCGCAGATACGCAGTATTTT. Protein: CASSFADTQYF. J is TRBJ2-3 and V is TRBV7-9; D uncertain. CDR1 and CDR2 (germline): SEHNR, FQNEAQ (reference sequence). Trimming removed 3 bases at V and 4 bases at J, with 2 bases between. This CDR3 has 11 residues. The full variable domain, completed using reference TRBV7-9 and TRBJ2-3, is DTGVSQNPRHKITKRGQNVTFRCDPISEHNRLYWYRQTLGQGPEFLTYFQNEAQLEKSRLLSDRFSAERPKGSFSTLEIQRTEQGDSAMYLCASSFADTQYFGPGTRLTVL.

The V call is TRBV6-6, the J call TRBJ2-1; TRBD1 agrees at 8 bases. Germline V lookup: CDR1 MNHNY, CDR2 SVGAGI (reference sequence). The CDR3 spans 13 residues. V lost 11 bases to trimming and J lost 5 bases; unmatched junction nucleotides: 8. DNA for the CDR3: TGTGCCTGCCACAGGGGGGTAAACAATGAGCAGTTCTTC. As protein: CACHRGVNNEQFF.